The 25 T cell receptor beta chains presented below share a single source sample, sequenced in a study of CD8 T cells in Susac syndrome. Random hexamers were used to reverse transcribe about 0.5 to 1 ug of RNA. TCRdb reanalysed the immunoSEQ multiplex PCR reads using MiXCR and keeps one entry per CDR3 protein. The sample holds about 170,000 distinct CDR3 sequences, around 95% seen once. The sample taken for sequencing was CD4+ T cells from PBMCs. The receptors stem from a human donor with Susac syndrome.

The rearrangement links TRBV2 to TRBJ2-6, with TRBD1 matching over 9 bases. Germline V gene data show CDR1 as SNHLY and CDR2 as FYNNEI. This CDR3 is 16 amino acids long. J gave up 2 bases and V 7 bases, and 6 bases lay outside the gene matches. The CDR3 DNA reads TGTGCCAGCAAGGGACAGGGAATTCCTGGGGCCAACGTCCTGACTTTC. Amino acid sequence: CASKGQGIPGANVLTF.

This clonotype came up once. The chain links TRBV14 to TRBJ1-2, with no clear D. The CDR3 is 17 residues long. The V and J ends lost 1 base and 10 bases respectively, with 25 bases between them. Germline V CDR1 and CDR2: SGHDN, FVKESK. The CDR3 spells CASSQVSRPDWRHDYTF. CDR3 DNA sequence: TGTGCCAGCAGCCAAGTCTCCCGACCGGACTGGCGACATGACTACACCTTC.

The CDR3 DNA sequence: TGTGCCAGCAGCACCTGGGACCGACCCTACGAGCAGTACTTC. Amino acids: CASSTWDRPYEQYF. The V call is TRBV13, the J call TRBJ2-7; the D gene could be TRBD1 or TRBD2 (5 bases each). Germline CDR1 PRHDT, CDR2 FYEKMQ (reference sequence). Trimming left V 5 bases short and J 2 bases short, with 13 bases between. CDR3 size: 14 residues.

The chain employs TRBV20-1 and TRBJ2-7, with 8 bases that match TRBD2. The CDR3 extends over 15 amino acids. CDR1 DFQATT and CDR2 SNEGSKA come from the germline V gene (reference sequence). V was clipped by 6 bases and J by 0 bases; unmatched bases: 10. The CDR3 sequence: CSAAPWSGSSYEQYF. The CDR3 region has the DNA TGCAGTGCCGCCCCCTGGAGCGGGAGCTCCTACGAGCAGTACTTC.

V gene TRBV6-2 or TRBV6-3 combines with J gene TRBJ2-2, with D perhaps TRBD1 (6 bases). Germline CDR1 is MNHEY and CDR2 is SVGEGT. The CDR3 extends over 12 amino acids. Trimming took 10 bases from V and 5 from J, leaving 11 bases between them. CDR3 region: CATCRGTGELFF. The CDR3 DNA sequence: TGTGCCACCTGCAGGGGTACCGGGGAGCTGTTTTTT.

This chain links TRBV9 with TRBJ1-2; D gene unclear. This CDR3 contains 15 residues. CDR1 and CDR2 from the germline V gene are SGDLS and YYNGEE. V was clipped by 2 bases and J by 5 bases, with 16 bases between them. This CDR3 reads CASSVGPSTEYGYTF. In DNA, the CDR3 is TGTGCCAGCAGCGTTGGTCCTTCAACGGAGTATGGCTACACCTTC.

CDR3 residues: CASSLAQVRELFF. DNA for the CDR3: TGTGCCAGCAGTTTGGCTCAGGTCAGGGAGCTGTTTTTT. This sequence joins TRBV28 and TRBJ2-2; no definite D call. Trimming cost V 3 bases and J 9 bases, with 11 bases left between them. In germline, CDR1 is MDHEN, CDR2 SYDVKM. The CDR3 sequence is 13 residues long. The entire variable domain, with the rest obtained from reference TRBV28 and TRBJ2-2, is as follows: DVKVTQSSRYLVKRTGEKVFLECVQDMDHENMFWYRQDPGLGLRLIYFSYDVKMKEKGDIPEGYSVSREKKERFSLILESASTNQTSMYLCASSLAQVRELFFGEGSRLTVL.

This chain links TRBV19 with TRBJ2-1; TRBD1 matches 10 bases. V dropped 4 bases and J dropped 3; count of bases not matched to a gene: 3. The CDR3 is made up of 15 amino acids. The germline gives CDR1 LNHDA, CDR2 SQIVND (reference sequence). The CDR3 region has the DNA TGTGCCAGTAGTAAGGACAGGGGGTACTACAATGAGCAGTTCTTC. Translating gives CASSKDRGYYNEQFF.

This clonotype was counted once. J is TRBJ2-4 and V is TRBV5-1, with D perhaps matching TRBD1 or TRBD2 (6 bases each). This CDR3 is built from 14 residues. Germline assignment: CDR1 SGHRS and CDR2 YFSETQ. Trimming cost V 2 bases and J 9 bases, with 15 bases left between them. As DNA, the CDR3 is TGCGCCAGCAGCTTTGGAGGGGGAAGGAGCATTCAGTACTTC. Protein: CASSFGGGRSIQYF.

The chain carries TRBV5-4 and TRBJ2-5; D is possibly TRBD2 (5 bases). CDR3 length: 13 amino acids. V was cut by 4 bases and J by 5 bases, with 12 bases left in between. Germline-derived CDR1 and CDR2 are SGHNT and YYREEE (reference sequence). Written as DNA, the CDR3 is TGTGCCAGCAGCCGTCTAGTAGCGGAGACCCAGTACTTC. It specifies CASSRLVAETQYF.

The J gene is TRBJ2-6, the V gene TRBV4-2, with 8 bases lining up with TRBD1. Germline V gene lookup returns CDR1 LGHNA and CDR2 YNFKEQ. The J segment lost 0 bases and the V segment lost 1 base, leaving 5 bases of the junction unmatched. CDR3 length: 18 amino acids. The CDR3 spells CASSQARTGNSGANVLTF. CDR3 bases: TGTGCCAGCAGCCAAGCTCGGACAGGGAACTCTGGGGCCAACGTCCTGACTTTC.

The rearrangement uses TRBV4-3 and TRBJ1-1; D is unresolved. This CDR3 region has 15 residues. Trimming took 2 bases from V and 3 from J, leaving 13 bases between them. Germline values: CDR1 LGHNA, CDR2 YSLEER. CDR3 in amino acids: CASSQSPSSYTEAFF. The CDR3 DNA reads TGCGCCAGCAGCCAATCACCATCTAGTTACACTGAAGCTTTCTTT.

The chain recombines TRBV14 with TRBJ2-1; D is tentatively TRBD1 or TRBD2 (5 bases each). The CDR3 extends over 15 amino acids. Germline V gene sequence: CDR1 SGHDN, CDR2 FVKESK. Trimming removed 1 base at V and 4 bases at J, with 11 bases between. This CDR3 is CASSQAFWGYNEQFF. The CDR3 DNA reads as TGTGCCAGCAGCCAAGCCTTCTGGGGGTACAATGAGCAGTTCTTC.

This chain joins TRBV12-3 or TRBV12-4 and TRBJ2-3; TRBD2 matches at 10 bases. This CDR3 has 14 residues. V trimming: 7 bases; J trimming: 7 bases; junction bases outside the gene matches: 8. The CDR3 DNA follows: TGTGCCAGCACCTCTAGCGGGAGTTCGTATACGCAGTATTTT. Residues: CASTSSGSSYTQYF.

The rearrangement joins TRBV13 to TRBJ1-6; TRBD1 aligns across 9 bases. The V segment lost 5 bases and the J segment 10 bases; nucleotides outside the gene matches: 6. Germline lookup yields CDR1 PRHDT and CDR2 FYEKMQ (reference sequence). This CDR3 has 14 residues. The CDR3: CASSPRQGESPLHF. CDR3 DNA sequence: TGTGCCAGCAGCCCCCGACAGGGGGAGTCACCCCTCCACTTT.

The chain has TRBV9 and TRBJ2-2; 8 nucleotides align to TRBD1. The CDR3 is 15 residues long. The germline V gene encodes CDR1 SGDLS and CDR2 YYNGEE. V trimming: 5 bases; J trimming: 7 bases; junction bases outside the gene matches: 10. The CDR3 DNA is TGTGCCAGCAGAGCTACCGGACAGGGAGGCGGGGAGCTGTTTTTT. Translated: CASRATGQGGGELFF. Using reference TRBV9 and TRBJ2-2 for the parts outside the CDR3, the full variable domain is DSGVTQTPKHLITATGQRVTLRCSPRSGDLSVYWYQQSLDQGLQFLIQYYNGEERAKGNILERFSAQQFPDLHSELNLSSLELGDSALYFCASRATGQGGGELFFGEGSRLTVL.

V and J are TRBV2 and TRBJ1-2, with D hard to call. In germline, CDR1 is SNHLY, CDR2 FYNNEI. The CDR3 totals 10 residues. V lost 7 bases to trimming and J lost 6 bases, with 6 bases between them. CDR3 nucleotide sequence: TGTGCCAGCAAGTACGATGGCTACACCTTC. Its protein product is CASKYDGYTF.

The genes are TRBV24-1 and TRBJ2-1; D is possibly TRBD2 (5 bases). Germline V CDR1 and CDR2: KGHDR, SFDVKD. This CDR3 has 18 residues. V was cut by 3 bases and J by 5 bases, with 22 bases left in between. CDR3 region: CATSDPEVGGGMHNEQFF. The CDR3 DNA follows: TGTGCCACCAGTGATCCGGAGGTCGGAGGTGGGATGCACAATGAGCAGTTCTTC.

V and J are TRBV18 and TRBJ1-2; unclear D gene. Per germline, CDR1 KGHSH and CDR2 LQKENI. The ends were cut back, 0 bases at V and 0 bases at J, with 8 bases in the middle. The CDR3 is 15 residues long. The CDR3 nucleotides read TGTGCCAGCTCACCACCAGGCCTAGCTAACTATGGCTACACCTTC. Encoded protein: CASSPPGLANYGYTF.

The V gene is TRBV27, the J gene TRBJ2-6, with 7 nucleotides matching TRBD1. CDR3 length equals 16 residues. V gave up 5 bases and J gave up 0 bases; unmatched junction bases: 4. Germline V CDR1 and CDR2: MNHEY, SMNVEV (reference sequence). This chain's CDR3 is CASSDHRGSGANVLTF. The CDR3 DNA sequence: TGTGCCAGCAGTGACCACAGGGGCTCTGGGGCCAACGTCCTGACTTTC.

The V call is TRBV2, the J call TRBJ2-1, with D uncertain. V lost 8 bases, J lost 16 bases, and 21 bases lay in between. CDR1 is SNHLY, CDR2 FYNNEI, per germline. The CDR3 is 12 residues long. The CDR3 here is CASATPGSQRFF. Here the CDR3 DNA reads TGTGCCAGCGCTACTCCGGGCAGCCAACGCTTCTTC. The variable domain in full, with the rest retrieved from reference TRBV2 and TRBJ2-1, is EPEVTQTPSHQVTQMGQEVILRCVPISNHLYFYWYRQILGQKVEFLVSFYNNEISEKSEIFDDQFSVERPDGSNFTLKIRSTKLEDSAMYFCASATPGSQRFFGPGTRLTVL.

This rearrangement joins TRBV7-2 to TRBJ1-1, with D possibly matching TRBD1 (5 bases). Germline V gene sequence: CDR1 SGHTA, CDR2 FQGNSA. V lost 8 bases, J lost 6 bases, and 13 bases lay in between. The CDR3 totals 12 residues. The CDR3 DNA sequence: TGTGCCAGCCTGACAGATTCGCCTGAAGCTTTCTTT. This translates into CASLTDSPEAFF.

The CDR3 DNA follows: TGCAGTGCTGTCAGCGTGGTCGAGCAGTTCTTC. Amino acid sequence: CSAVSVVEQFF. The chain has TRBV20-1 and TRBJ2-1; D remains ambiguous. V was shortened by 5 bases and J by 10 bases, with 12 bases between the two germline ends. The CDR3 length is 11 residues. CDR1 is DFQATT and CDR2 is SNEGSKA in the germline V gene (reference sequence).

A single count supports this clonotype. The V and J genes are TRBV20-1 and TRBJ1-2, with D perhaps matching TRBD1 (5 bases). The CDR3 is 11 amino acids. Germline V lookup: CDR1 DFQATT, CDR2 SNEGSKA (reference sequence). The CDR3 sequence is CSQGDDYGYTF. In nucleotides, the CDR3 is TGCAGCCAAGGGGACGACTATGGCTACACCTTC.

A few counts support this clonotype. The V gene is TRBV18, the J gene TRBJ2-7, with a tentative D call TRBD1 (5 bases). V shed 4 bases and J shed 0 bases, with 10 bases lying between them. Germline assignment: CDR1 KGHSH and CDR2 LQKENI. The CDR3 length is 14 residues. The CDR3 DNA follows: TGTGCCAGCTCACTAACGACAGACTCCTACGAGCAGTACTTC. Translation gives CASSLTTDSYEQYF.